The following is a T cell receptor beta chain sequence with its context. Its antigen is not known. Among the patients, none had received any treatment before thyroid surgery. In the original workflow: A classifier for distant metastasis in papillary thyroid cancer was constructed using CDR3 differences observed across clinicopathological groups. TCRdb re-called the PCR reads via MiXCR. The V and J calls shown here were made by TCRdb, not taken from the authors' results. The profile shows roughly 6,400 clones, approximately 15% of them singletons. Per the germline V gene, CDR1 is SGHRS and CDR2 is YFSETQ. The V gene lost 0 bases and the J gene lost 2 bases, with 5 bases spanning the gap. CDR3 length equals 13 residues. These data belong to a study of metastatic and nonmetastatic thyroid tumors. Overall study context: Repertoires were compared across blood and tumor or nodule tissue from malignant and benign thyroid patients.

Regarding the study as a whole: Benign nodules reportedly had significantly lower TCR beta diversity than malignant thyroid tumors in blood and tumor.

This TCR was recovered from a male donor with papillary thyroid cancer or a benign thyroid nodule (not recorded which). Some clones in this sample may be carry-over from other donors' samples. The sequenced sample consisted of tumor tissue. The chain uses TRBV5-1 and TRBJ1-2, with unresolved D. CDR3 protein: CASSLDRNYGYTF. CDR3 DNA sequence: TGCGCCAGCAGCTTGGACAGAAACTATGGCTACACCTTC.